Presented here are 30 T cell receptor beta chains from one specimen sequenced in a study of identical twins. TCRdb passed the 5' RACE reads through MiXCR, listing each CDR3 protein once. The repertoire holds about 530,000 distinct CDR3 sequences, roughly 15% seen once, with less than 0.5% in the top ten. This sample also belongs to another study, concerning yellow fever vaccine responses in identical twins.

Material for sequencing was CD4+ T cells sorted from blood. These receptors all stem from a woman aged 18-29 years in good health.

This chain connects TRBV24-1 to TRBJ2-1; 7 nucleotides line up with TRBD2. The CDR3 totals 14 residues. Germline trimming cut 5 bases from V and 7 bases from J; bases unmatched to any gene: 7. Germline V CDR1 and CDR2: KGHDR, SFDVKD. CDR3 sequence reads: CATSVGGWENEQFF. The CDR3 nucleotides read TGTGCCACCAGTGTGGGGGGGTGGGAGAATGAGCAGTTCTTC.

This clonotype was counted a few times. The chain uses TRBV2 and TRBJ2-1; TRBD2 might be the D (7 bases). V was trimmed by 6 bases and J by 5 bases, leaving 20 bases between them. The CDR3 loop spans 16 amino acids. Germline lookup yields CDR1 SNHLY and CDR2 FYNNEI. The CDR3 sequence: CASRNPRGAVNNEQFF. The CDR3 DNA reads TGTGCCAGCAGGAACCCCCGGGGGGCCGTAAACAATGAGCAGTTCTTC.

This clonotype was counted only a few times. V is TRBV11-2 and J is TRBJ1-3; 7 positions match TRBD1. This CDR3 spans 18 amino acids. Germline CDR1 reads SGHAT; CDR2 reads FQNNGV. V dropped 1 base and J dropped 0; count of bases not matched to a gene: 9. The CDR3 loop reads CASSLGFLGTASGNTIYF. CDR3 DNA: TGTGCCAGCAGCTTAGGGTTTCTCGGGACAGCCTCTGGAAACACCATATATTTT.

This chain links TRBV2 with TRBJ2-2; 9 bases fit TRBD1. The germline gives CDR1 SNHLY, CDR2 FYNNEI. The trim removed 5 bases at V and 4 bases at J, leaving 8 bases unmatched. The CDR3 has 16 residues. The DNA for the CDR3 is TGTGCCAGCAGTCAACACAGGGGGCCGGGCACCGGGGAGCTGTTTTTT. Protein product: CASSQHRGPGTGELFF. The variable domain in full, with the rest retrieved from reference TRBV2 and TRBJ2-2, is EPEVTQTPSHQVTQMGQEVILRCVPISNHLYFYWYRQILGQKVEFLVSFYNNEISEKSEIFDDQFSVERPDGSNFTLKIRSTKLEDSAMYFCASSQHRGPGTGELFFGEGSRLTVL.

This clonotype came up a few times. The CDR3 nucleotides read TGTGCCAGCAGTGATAGCGGGAGGGCACCAGAGACCCAGTACTTC. Its translation is CASSDSGRAPETQYF. This chain connects TRBV12-3 or TRBV12-4 to TRBJ2-5; 11 positions match TRBD2. With V trimmed by 5 bases and J by 4 bases, 6 bases remained unmatched. The CDR3 has 15 amino acids.

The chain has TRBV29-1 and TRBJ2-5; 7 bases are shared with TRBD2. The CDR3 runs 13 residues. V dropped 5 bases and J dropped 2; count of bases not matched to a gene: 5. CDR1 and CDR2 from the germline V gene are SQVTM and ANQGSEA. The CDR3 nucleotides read TGCAGCGTTTTACTAGCGAATCAAGAGACCCAGTACTTC. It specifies CSVLLANQETQYF.

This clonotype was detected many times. The CDR3 sequence is CASSLGPGGGYGYTF. DNA for the CDR3: TGTGCCAGCAGTTTAGGCCCCGGGGGTGGCTATGGCTACACCTTC. The chain couples TRBV12-3 or TRBV12-4 to TRBJ1-2, with D tentatively TRBD1 (5 bases). The V gene lost 1 base and the J gene lost 4 bases, with 13 bases spanning the gap. The CDR3 totals 15 residues.

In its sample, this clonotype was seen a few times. CDR3 loop: CASNPLGPKDTQYF. CDR3 nucleotide sequence: TGTGCCAGCAACCCCCTGGGGCCGAAGGATACGCAGTATTTT. The chain recombines TRBV6-1 with TRBJ2-3; the D gene is possibly TRBD1 (5 bases). The CDR3 is 14 amino acids. Germline CDR1 is MNHNS and CDR2 is SASEGT. Trimming shortened V by 7 bases and J by 6 bases, and 17 bases separated the two germline ends.

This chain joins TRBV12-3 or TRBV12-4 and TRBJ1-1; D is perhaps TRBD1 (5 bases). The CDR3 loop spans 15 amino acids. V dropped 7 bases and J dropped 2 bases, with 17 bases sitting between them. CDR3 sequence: CASTKGETTNTEAFF. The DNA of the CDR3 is TGTGCCAGCACCAAAGGGGAGACTACAAACACTGAAGCTTTCTTT.

The CDR3 DNA reads as TGCGCCAGCAGCTTGGCCCGACAGACAGAACAAGAGACCCAGTACTTC. Amino acids: CASSLARQTEQETQYF. The chain couples TRBV5-1 to TRBJ2-5; D might be TRBD1 (5 bases). Trimming stripped 0 bases from V and 2 bases from J, with 14 bases between. This CDR3 is 16 amino acids long. Looked up from germline, CDR1 is SGHRS and CDR2 is YFSETQ.

The CDR3 spells CASSLFQGDGTGELFF. The CDR3 nucleotides are TGTGCCAGCAGTTTATTTCAGGGCGATGGGACCGGGGAGCTGTTTTTT. The gene calls are TRBV28 and TRBJ2-2, with TRBD1 as a possible D gene (5 bases). The CDR3 loop spans 16 amino acids. The V gene lost 1 base and the J gene lost 5 bases, with 14 bases spanning the gap. The germline V gene has CDR1 MDHEN and CDR2 SYDVKM. Using reference TRBV28 and TRBJ2-2 for the parts outside the CDR3, the full variable domain is DVKVTQSSRYLVKRTGEKVFLECVQDMDHENMFWYRQDPGLGLRLIYFSYDVKMKEKGDIPEGYSVSREKKERFSLILESASTNQTSMYLCASSLFQGDGTGELFFGEGSRLTVL.

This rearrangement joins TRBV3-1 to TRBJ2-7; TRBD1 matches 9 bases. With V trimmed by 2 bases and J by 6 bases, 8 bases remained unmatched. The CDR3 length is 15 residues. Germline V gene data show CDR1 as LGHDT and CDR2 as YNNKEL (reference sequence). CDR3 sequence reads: CASSQPTDRGREQYF. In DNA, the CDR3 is TGTGCCAGCAGCCAACCAACGGACAGGGGTCGCGAGCAGTACTTC.

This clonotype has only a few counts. The CDR3 DNA reads TGTGCCAGCAGCCCACGGACTAGAGGCGAGCAGTACTTC. Amino acid sequence: CASSPRTRGEQYF. The chain has TRBV12-3 or TRBV12-4 and TRBJ2-7, with TRBD2 matching 7 bases. This CDR3 region has 13 residues. V gave up 6 bases and J gave up 6 bases; unmatched junction bases: 8.

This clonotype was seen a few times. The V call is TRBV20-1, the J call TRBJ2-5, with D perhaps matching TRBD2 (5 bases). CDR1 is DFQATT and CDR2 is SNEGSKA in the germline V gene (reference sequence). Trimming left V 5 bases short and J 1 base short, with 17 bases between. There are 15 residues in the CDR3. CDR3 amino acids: CSAPVPGYTQETQYF. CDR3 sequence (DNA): TGCAGTGCTCCCGTTCCGGGGTACACCCAAGAGACCCAGTACTTC.

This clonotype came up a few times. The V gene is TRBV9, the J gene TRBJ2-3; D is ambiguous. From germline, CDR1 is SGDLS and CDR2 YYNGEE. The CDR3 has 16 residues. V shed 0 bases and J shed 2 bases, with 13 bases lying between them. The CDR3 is CASSVDHLPTTDTQYF. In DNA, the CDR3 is TGTGCCAGCAGCGTAGACCACCTACCAACCACAGATACGCAGTATTTT.

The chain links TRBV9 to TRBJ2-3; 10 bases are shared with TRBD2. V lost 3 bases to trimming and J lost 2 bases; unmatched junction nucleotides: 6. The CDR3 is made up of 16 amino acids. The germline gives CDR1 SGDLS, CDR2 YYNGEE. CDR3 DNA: TGTGCCAGCAGCGCCCGGACTAGCGGATTCACAGATACGCAGTATTTT. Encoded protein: CASSARTSGFTDTQYF.

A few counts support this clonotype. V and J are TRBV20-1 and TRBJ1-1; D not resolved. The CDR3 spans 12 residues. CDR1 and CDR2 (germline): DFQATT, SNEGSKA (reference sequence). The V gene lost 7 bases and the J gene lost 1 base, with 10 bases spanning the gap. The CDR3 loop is CSVHLTNTEAFF. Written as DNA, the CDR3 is TGCAGTGTTCACCTCACGAACACTGAAGCTTTCTTT.

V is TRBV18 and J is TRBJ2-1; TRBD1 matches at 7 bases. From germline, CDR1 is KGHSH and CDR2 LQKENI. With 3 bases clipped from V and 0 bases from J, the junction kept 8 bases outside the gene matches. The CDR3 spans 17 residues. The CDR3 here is CASSPLLRDSSYNEQFF. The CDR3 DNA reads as TGTGCCAGCTCACCGTTACTCCGGGACAGCTCCTACAATGAGCAGTTCTTC.

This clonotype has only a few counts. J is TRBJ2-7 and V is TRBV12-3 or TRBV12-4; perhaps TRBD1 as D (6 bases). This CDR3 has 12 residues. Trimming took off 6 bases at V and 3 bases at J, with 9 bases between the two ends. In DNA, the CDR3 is TGTGCCAGCAGCAAGACAGGCTACGAGCAGTACTTC. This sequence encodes CASSKTGYEQYF.

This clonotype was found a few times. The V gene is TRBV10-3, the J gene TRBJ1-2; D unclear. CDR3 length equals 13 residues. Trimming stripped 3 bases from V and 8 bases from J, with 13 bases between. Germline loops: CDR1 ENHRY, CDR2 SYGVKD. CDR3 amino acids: CAISETGPGGYTF. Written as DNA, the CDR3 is TGTGCCATCAGTGAAACGGGTCCCGGCGGCTACACCTTC.

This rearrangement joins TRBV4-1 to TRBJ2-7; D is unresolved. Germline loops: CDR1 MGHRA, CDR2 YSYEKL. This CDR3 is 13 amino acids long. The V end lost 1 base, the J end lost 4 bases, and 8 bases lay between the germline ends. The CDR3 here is CASSQVSKYEQYF. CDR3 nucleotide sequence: TGCGCCAGCAGCCAAGTTAGTAAATACGAGCAGTACTTC.

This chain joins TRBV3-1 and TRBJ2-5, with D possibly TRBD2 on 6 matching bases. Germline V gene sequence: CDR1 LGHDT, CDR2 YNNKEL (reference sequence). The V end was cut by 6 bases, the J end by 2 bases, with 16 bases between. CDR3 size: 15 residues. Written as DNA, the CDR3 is TGTGCCAGCAGAGTGCGGGGCCCCCCTCAAGAGACCCAGTACTTC. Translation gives CASRVRGPPQETQYF.

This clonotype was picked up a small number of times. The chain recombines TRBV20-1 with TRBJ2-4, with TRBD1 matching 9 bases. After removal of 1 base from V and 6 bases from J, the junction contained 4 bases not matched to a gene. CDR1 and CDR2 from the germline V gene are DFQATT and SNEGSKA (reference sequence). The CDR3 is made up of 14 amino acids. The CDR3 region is CSARGTGEGNIQYF. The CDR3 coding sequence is TGCAGTGCTAGAGGGACAGGGGAGGGAAACATTCAGTACTTC.

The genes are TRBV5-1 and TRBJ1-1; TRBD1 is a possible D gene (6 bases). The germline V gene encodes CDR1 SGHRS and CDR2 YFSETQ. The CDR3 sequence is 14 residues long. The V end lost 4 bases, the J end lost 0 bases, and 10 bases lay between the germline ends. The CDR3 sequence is CASSGTGLNTEAFF. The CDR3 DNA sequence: TGCGCCAGCAGCGGTACAGGGTTGAACACTGAAGCTTTCTTT.

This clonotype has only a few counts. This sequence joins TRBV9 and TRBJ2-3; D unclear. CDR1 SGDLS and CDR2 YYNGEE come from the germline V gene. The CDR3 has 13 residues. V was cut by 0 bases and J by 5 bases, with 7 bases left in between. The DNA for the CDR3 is TGTGCCAGCAGCGTAGGTACGGGAGATACGCAGTATTTT. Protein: CASSVGTGDTQYF.

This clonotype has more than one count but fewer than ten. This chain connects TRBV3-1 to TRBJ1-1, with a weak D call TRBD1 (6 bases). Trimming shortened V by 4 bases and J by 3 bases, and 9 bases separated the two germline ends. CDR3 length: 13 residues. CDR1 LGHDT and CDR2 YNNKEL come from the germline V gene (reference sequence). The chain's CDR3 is CASSRGGHTEAFF. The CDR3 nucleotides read TGTGCCAGCAGCCGGGGGGGCCACACTGAAGCTTTCTTT.

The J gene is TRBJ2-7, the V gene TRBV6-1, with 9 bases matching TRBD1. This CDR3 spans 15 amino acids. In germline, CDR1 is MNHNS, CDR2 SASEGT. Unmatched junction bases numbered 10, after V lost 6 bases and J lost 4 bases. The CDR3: CASRNRDRDSYEQYF. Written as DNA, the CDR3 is TGTGCCAGCAGGAATCGGGACAGGGATTCGTACGAGCAGTACTTC.

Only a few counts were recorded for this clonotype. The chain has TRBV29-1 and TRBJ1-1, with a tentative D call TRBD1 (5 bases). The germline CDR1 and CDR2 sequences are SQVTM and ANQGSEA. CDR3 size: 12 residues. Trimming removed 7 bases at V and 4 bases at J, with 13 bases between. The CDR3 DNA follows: TGCAGCGGGGGGGACGGGGTCACTGAAGCTTTCTTT. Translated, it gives CSGGDGVTEAFF.

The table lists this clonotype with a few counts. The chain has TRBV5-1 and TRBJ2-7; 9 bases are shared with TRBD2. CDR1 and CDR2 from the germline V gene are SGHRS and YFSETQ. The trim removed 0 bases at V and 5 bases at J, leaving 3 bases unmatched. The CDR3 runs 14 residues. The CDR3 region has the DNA TGCGCCAGCAGCTTGGGTCTAGCGGGACACGAGCAGTACTTC. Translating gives CASSLGLAGHEQYF.

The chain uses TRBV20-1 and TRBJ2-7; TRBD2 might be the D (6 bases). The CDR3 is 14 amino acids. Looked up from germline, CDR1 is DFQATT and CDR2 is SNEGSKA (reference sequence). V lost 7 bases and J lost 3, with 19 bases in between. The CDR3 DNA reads TGCAGTGTCAAACGGGACGTCGGGAGCTACGAGCAGTACTTC. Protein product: CSVKRDVGSYEQYF.